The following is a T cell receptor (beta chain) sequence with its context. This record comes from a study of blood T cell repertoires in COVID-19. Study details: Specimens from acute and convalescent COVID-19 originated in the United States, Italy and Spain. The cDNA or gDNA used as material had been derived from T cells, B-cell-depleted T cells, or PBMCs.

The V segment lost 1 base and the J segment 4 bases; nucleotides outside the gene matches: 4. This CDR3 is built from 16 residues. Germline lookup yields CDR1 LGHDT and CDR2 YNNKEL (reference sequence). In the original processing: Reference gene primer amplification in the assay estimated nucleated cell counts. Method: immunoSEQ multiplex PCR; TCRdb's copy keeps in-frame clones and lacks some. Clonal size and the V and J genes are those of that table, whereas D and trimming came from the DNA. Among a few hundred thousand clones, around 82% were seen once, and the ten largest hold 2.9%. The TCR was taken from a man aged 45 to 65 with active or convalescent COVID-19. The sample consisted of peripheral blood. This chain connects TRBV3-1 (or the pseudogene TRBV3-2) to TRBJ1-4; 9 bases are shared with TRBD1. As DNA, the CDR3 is TGTGCCAGCAGCCAAGCACCGGGACAGGGTAATGAAAAACTGTTTTTT. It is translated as CASSQAPGQGNEKLFF.